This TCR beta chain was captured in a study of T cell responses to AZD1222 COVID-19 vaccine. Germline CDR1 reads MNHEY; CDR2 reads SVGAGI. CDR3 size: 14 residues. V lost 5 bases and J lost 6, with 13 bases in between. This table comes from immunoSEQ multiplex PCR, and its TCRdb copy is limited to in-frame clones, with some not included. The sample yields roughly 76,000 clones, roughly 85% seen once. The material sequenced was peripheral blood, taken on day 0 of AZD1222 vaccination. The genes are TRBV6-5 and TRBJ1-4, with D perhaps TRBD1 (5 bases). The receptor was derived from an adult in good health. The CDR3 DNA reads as TGTGCCAGCAGTCGCCAATCGGGGGATGAAAAACTGTTTTTT. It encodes CASSRQSGDEKLFF.